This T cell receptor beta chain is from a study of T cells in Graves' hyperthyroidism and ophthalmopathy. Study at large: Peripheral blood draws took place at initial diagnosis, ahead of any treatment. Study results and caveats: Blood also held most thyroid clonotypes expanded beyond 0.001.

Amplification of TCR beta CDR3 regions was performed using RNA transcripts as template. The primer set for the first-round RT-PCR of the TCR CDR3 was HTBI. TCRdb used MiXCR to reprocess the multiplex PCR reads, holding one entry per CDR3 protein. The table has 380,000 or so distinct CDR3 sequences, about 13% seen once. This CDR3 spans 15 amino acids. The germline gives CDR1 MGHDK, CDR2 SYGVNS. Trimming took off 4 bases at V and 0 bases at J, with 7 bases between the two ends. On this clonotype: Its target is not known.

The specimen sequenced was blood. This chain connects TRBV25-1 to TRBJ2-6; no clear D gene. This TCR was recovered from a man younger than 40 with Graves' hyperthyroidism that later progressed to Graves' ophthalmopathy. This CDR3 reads CASSVRNSGANVLTF. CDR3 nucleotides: TGTGCCAGCAGTGTACGGAACTCTGGGGCCAACGTCCTGACTTTC. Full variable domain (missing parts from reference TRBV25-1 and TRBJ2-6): EADIYQTPRYLVIGTGKKITLECSQTMGHDKMYWYQQDPGMELHLIHYSYGVNSTEKGDLSSESTVSRIRTEHFPLTLESARPSHTSQYLCASSVRNSGANVLTFGAGSRLTVL.